The 17 T cell receptor beta chains below come from one sample, sequenced in a study of CD8 T cells in Susac syndrome. An input of roughly 0.5 to 1 ug of RNA was subjected to reverse transcription using random hexamers. TCRdb itself ran the immunoSEQ multiplex PCR reads through MiXCR, one entry per CDR3 protein. The table has 90,000 to 150,000 distinct CDR3 sequences, about nine tenths seen once. Sequencing was done on a sample of CD4+ T cells from PBMCs. The receptors here all came from a human donor in good health.

CDR3 sequence: CASSSDRAVETF. For the CDR3, the DNA is TGTGCCAGCAGCTCCGACAGGGCGGTTGAGACCTTC. The rearrangement links TRBV7-2 to TRBJ1-2; 7 nucleotides align to TRBD1. This CDR3 is built from 12 residues. CDR1 and CDR2 (germline): SGHTA, FQGNSA. J gave up 14 bases and V 4 bases, and 10 bases lay outside the gene matches. The full variable domain, in which reference TRBV7-2 and TRBJ1-2 provide the parts outside the CDR3, is GAGVSQSPSNKVTEKGKDVELRCDPISGHTALYWYRQSLGQGLEFLIYFQGNSAPDKSGLPSDRFSAERTGGSVSTLTIQRTQQEDSAVYLCASSSDRAVETFGSGTRLTVV.

The chain's CDR3 is CASSQADILGQPQHF. DNA for the CDR3: TGCGCCAGCAGCCAGGCGGACATCCTTGGGCAGCCCCAGCATTTT. This chain links TRBV4-1 with TRBJ1-5; a weak D match, TRBD1 (5 bases). CDR1 MGHRA and CDR2 YSYEKL come from the germline V gene. Trimming took 3 bases from V and 7 from J, leaving 16 bases between them. CDR3 length: 15 residues.

The chain carries TRBV12-3 or TRBV12-4 and TRBJ2-7; D gene uncertain. Trimming took off 2 bases at V and 3 bases at J, with 8 bases between the two ends. The CDR3 covers 13 residues. CDR3 amino acids: CASSLTTNYEQYF. Here the CDR3 DNA reads TGTGCCAGCAGTTTAACCACAAACTACGAGCAGTACTTC.

This clonotype was observed once. This sequence joins TRBV24-1 and TRBJ2-2; possible D gene TRBD1, 5 bases. Per the germline V gene, CDR1 is KGHDR and CDR2 is SFDVKD. Trimming left V 12 bases short and J 2 bases short, with 12 bases between. This CDR3 spans 13 amino acids. This chain's CDR3 is CAVRVLNTGELFF. In nucleotides, the CDR3 is TGTGCCGTCAGGGTACTAAACACCGGGGAGCTGTTTTTT.

V is TRBV7-2 and J is TRBJ1-3; no clear D. Germline CDR1 and CDR2: SGHTA and FQGNSA. The CDR3 sequence is 16 residues long. V gave up 3 bases and J gave up 0 bases, with 12 bases separating them. The CDR3 loop is CASSLVQASSGNTIYF. CDR3 coding DNA: TGTGCCAGCAGCTTGGTCCAGGCTAGCTCTGGAAACACCATATATTTT. Full variable domain (missing parts from reference TRBV7-2 and TRBJ1-3): GAGVSQSPSNKVTEKGKDVELRCDPISGHTALYWYRQSLGQGLEFLIYFQGNSAPDKSGLPSDRFSAERTGGSVSTLTIQRTQQEDSAVYLCASSLVQASSGNTIYFGEGSWLTVV.

This clonotype appeared once. The chain employs TRBV27 and TRBJ2-3, with TRBD1 identical over 9 bases. Germline V CDR1 and CDR2: MNHEY, SMNVEV (reference sequence). This CDR3 is built from 14 residues. Trimming at V came to 5 bases and at J to 7 bases, leaving 7 bases not matched to a gene. CDR3 region: CASSLGTGKNTQYF. CDR3 bases: TGTGCCAGCAGTCTCGGGACAGGGAAAAATACGCAGTATTTT.

The genes are TRBV3-1 and TRBJ2-2; 8 bases fit TRBD1. The V segment lost 4 bases and the J segment 0 bases; nucleotides outside the gene matches: 1. This CDR3 has 15 residues. CDR1 LGHDT and CDR2 YNNKEL come from the germline V gene (reference sequence). The CDR3 DNA is TGTGCCAGCAGCCCACAGGGGGCGAACACCGGGGAGCTGTTTTTT. Its translation is CASSPQGANTGELFF.

The gene calls are TRBV19 and TRBJ2-1; 11 positions agree with TRBD1. There are 14 residues in the CDR3. Germline CDR1 LNHDA, CDR2 SQIVND (reference sequence). The V gene end was trimmed by 5 bases and the J gene end by 6 bases; junction bases not matched to a gene: 3. CDR3 sequence reads: CASSRDRGINEQFF. DNA for the CDR3: TGTGCCAGTAGTCGGGACAGGGGGATCAATGAGCAGTTCTTC.

V usage is TRBV12-3 or TRBV12-4 and J usage is TRBJ2-7; unclear D gene. The CDR3 spans 14 residues. Between the trimmed V and J ends, which lost 5 bases and 2 bases, there was a span of 13 bases. The chain's CDR3 is CASSHQKEAYEQYF. The DNA for the CDR3 is TGTGCCAGCAGTCACCAAAAAGAGGCCTACGAGCAGTACTTC.

A single count supports this clonotype. The V gene is TRBV5-1, the J gene TRBJ2-7, with D perhaps assigned TRBD1 or TRBD2 (6 bases each). The germline V gene encodes CDR1 SGHRS and CDR2 YFSETQ. The CDR3 is 15 amino acids. V was cut by 0 bases and J by 4 bases, with 14 bases left in between. CDR3 loop: CASSLGSGGWYEQYF. The CDR3 nucleotides are TGCGCCAGCAGCTTGGGATCCGGGGGCTGGTACGAGCAGTACTTC.

The rearrangement links TRBV18 to TRBJ2-1; TRBD2 matches at 11 bases. Germline V gives CDR1 KGHSH, CDR2 LQKENI. The CDR3 consists of 15 residues. V shed 5 bases and J 4 bases; nucleotides not matched to a gene: 4. The DNA for the CDR3 is TGTGCCAGCTCAACCGGGACTAGCGGATACAATGAGCAGTTCTTC. This encodes CASSTGTSGYNEQFF.

V and J are TRBV29-1 and TRBJ2-2, with 7 bases aligning to TRBD1. The CDR3 totals 14 residues. Germline lookup yields CDR1 SQVTM and CDR2 ANQGSEA. Trimming removed 7 bases from V and 0 bases from J; junction bases left unmatched: 5. The CDR3 bases are TGCAGCGCACGACAGGGTTCGAACACCGGGGAGCTGTTTTTT. The encoded protein is CSARQGSNTGELFF.

The genes are TRBV20-1 and TRBJ2-3, with D perhaps assigned TRBD1 or TRBD2 (5 bases each). With 3 bases removed from V and 0 bases from J, the gap between germline ends came to 13 bases. The CDR3 totals 15 residues. Germline loops: CDR1 DFQATT, CDR2 SNEGSKA (reference sequence). CDR3 loop: CSASGQGASTDTQYF. CDR3 nucleotide sequence: TGCAGTGCTAGCGGGCAGGGAGCCAGCACAGATACGCAGTATTTT.

This chain uses TRBV7-9 with TRBJ2-7, with 9 bases lining up with TRBD1. This CDR3 has 15 amino acids. Germline lookup yields CDR1 SEHNR and CDR2 FQNEAQ (reference sequence). J gave up 5 bases and V 0 bases, and 5 bases lay outside the gene matches. CDR3 nucleotide sequence: TGTGCCAGCAGCTTAGCGGGGACAGGGTACCACGAGCAGTACTTC. Its translation is CASSLAGTGYHEQYF. Full variable domain (outside the CDR3, taken from reference TRBV7-9 and TRBJ2-7): DTGVSQNPRHKITKRGQNVTFRCDPISEHNRLYWYRQTLGQGPEFLTYFQNEAQLEKSRLLSDRFSAERPKGSFSTLEIQRTEQGDSAMYLCASSLAGTGYHEQYFGPGTRLTVT.

The chain has TRBV14 and TRBJ2-1; a weak D match, TRBD1 (5 bases). The CDR3 is 15 amino acids. The germline V gene has CDR1 SGHDN and CDR2 FVKESK. V lost 1 base, J lost 5 bases, and 12 bases lay in between. The CDR3 is CASSQGQGRNNEQFF. In nucleotides, the CDR3 is TGTGCCAGCAGCCAAGGGCAGGGCCGCAACAATGAGCAGTTCTTC.

The sample holds one count of this clonotype. The V call is TRBV7-9, the J call TRBJ2-5; 7 bases line up with TRBD2. This CDR3 has 15 amino acids. Trimming took 5 bases from V and 2 from J; bases not matched to a gene: 8. Germline CDR1 reads SEHNR; CDR2 reads FQNEAQ (reference sequence). The CDR3 DNA is TGTGCCAGCAGCGTCCCCGGCGGGGGACAAGAGACCCAGTACTTC. Residues: CASSVPGGGQETQYF.

The CDR3 loop reads CASSFTQGGTGELFF. The CDR3 DNA reads as TGTGCCAGCAGCTTTACCCAGGGGGGCACCGGGGAGCTGTTTTTT. The rearrangement links TRBV7-2 to TRBJ2-2; TRBD1 is a possible D gene (7 bases). Germline V gene lookup returns CDR1 SGHTA and CDR2 FQGNSA. This CDR3 has 15 amino acids. V lost 3 bases, J lost 4 bases, and 12 bases lay in between.